These T cell receptor beta chains were read from a single sample in a study of blood T cell repertoires in COVID-19. The data were produced by immunoSEQ multiplex PCR, yet TCRdb's version contains in-frame clones alone and is incomplete. This table holds approximately 280,000 clones, nearly 90% found once. Sample: PBMCs or T cells enriched from blood (not recorded which). These receptors were taken from a woman aged 18 to 35 with acute COVID-19. The CDR3 runs from the conserved cysteine through the conserved F or W. The order of the fields is V gene, D gene, J gene, clone size, CDR3 DNA, CDR3 protein. D genes are given only for firm matches. Only part of the rows carry a size: once, few, many, or a class if the clone is expanded.

>TRBV28|NA|TRBJ1-5|NA
TGTGCCAGCAGTTTATCAGGGCGGGGGAGCAATCAGCCCCAGCATTTT
CASSLSGRGSNQPQHF
>TRBV27|TRBD2|TRBJ2-1|once
TGTGCCAGCAGTCCTCGGGCGTCAACGGGAGGGATCAATGAGCAGTTCTTC
CASSPRASTGGINEQFF
>TRBV6-2/TRBV6-3|TRBD2|TRBJ2-1|NA
TGTGCCAGCAGTTACTATACTCTAGCGGGATGGAATGAGCAGTTCTTC
CASSYYTLAGWNEQFF
>TRBV7-3|TRBD1|TRBJ2-7|once
TGTGCCAGCAGCTTAATGGGGACAGACTTAAGCGAGCAGTACTTC
CASSLMGTDLSEQYF
>TRBV4-2|TRBD2|TRBJ2-1|NA
TGTGCCAGCAGCCAAGCTAGCGGGAGCCACAATGAGCAGTTCTTC
CASSQASGSHNEQFF
>TRBV29-1|TRBD2|TRBJ2-1|NA
TGCAGCGTTGAAGGCAGACTAGCGGGAGGGCCGTTTGGTGAGCAGTTCTTC
CSVEGRLAGGPFGEQFF
>TRBV2|TRBD2|TRBJ2-1|NA
TGTGCCAGCAGTGAAGACTTGGCTAGCGGGAGGGGAAACCTGGGTTACACTGAGCAGTTCTTC
CASSEDLASGRGNLGYTEQFF
>TRBV27|TRBD2|TRBJ2-7|NA
TGTGCCAGCAGTCGTGGACTAGCGGGAGAATACGAGCAGTACTTC
CASSRGLAGEYEQYF
>TRBV4-2|NA|TRBJ1-5|NA
TGTGCCAGCAGCCAGCAGAACAATCAGCCCCAGCATTTT
CASSQQNNQPQHF
>TRBV30|NA|TRBJ1-4|NA
TGTGCCTGGAGTGAACAGGGAATGGCGGCAACTAATGAAAAACTGTTTTTT
CAWSEQGMAATNEKLFF
>TRBV18|NA|TRBJ1-2|NA
TGTGCCAGCTCACCAAACCAGGCCCAACCTTCGAACTATGGCTACACCTTC
CASSPNQAQPSNYGYTF
>TRBV3-1/TRBV3-2|NA|TRBJ1-1|NA
TGTGCCAGCAGCCAAGCCGTGACGGGGTTCGGAGCTTTCTTT
CASSQAVTGFGAFF
>TRBV5-1|NA|TRBJ1-2|NA
TGCGCCAGCGGTGGCCTTACGGGCTACACCTTC
CASGGLTGYTF
>TRBV30|NA|TRBJ1-5|NA
TGTGCCTGGAGTTTGGTACAGAGCAATCAGCCCCAGCATTTT
CAWSLVQSNQPQHF
>TRBV18|TRBD1|TRBJ1-5|NA
TGTGCCAGCTCACTGACAGGGGTTAGCAATCAGCCCCAGCATTTT
CASSLTGVSNQPQHF
>TRBV18|TRBD1|TRBJ1-5|NA
TGTGCCAGCTCAGCGGACAGGGGTCGCAATCAGCCCCAGCATTTT
CASSADRGRNQPQHF
>TRBV5-1|NA|TRBJ2-1|NA
TGCGCCAGCAGCGGGCTCCGGCGTAATGAGCAGTTCTTC
CASSGLRRNEQFF
>TRBV6-5|TRBD1|TRBJ2-2|NA
TGTGCCAGCGGAGGGACAGGGGAAATTTCCGGGGAGCTGTTTTTT
CASGGTGEISGELFF
>TRBV23-1|TRBD2|TRBJ2-4|NA
TGCGCCAGCAGTCAAAGTGCTCAGGGAGGGAAAAACATTCAGTACTTC
CASSQSAQGGKNIQYF
>TRBV6-5|TRBD2|TRBJ2-1|NA
TGTGCCAGCATGCGCGGGGGGTCCTACAATGAGCAGTTCTTC
CASMRGGSYNEQFF
>TRBV7-2|NA|TRBJ2-3|NA
TGTGCCAGCAGCTTTACAGGGAGCACAGATACGCAGTATTTT
CASSFTGSTDTQYF
>TRBV7-2|NA|TRBJ2-5|NA
TGTGCCAGCAGCTTCGTCGGGATCGAGACCCAGTACTTC
CASSFVGIETQYF
>TRBV6-5|NA|TRBJ2-7|NA
TGTGCCAGCAGTTCCCGGGACTACGAGCAGTACTTC
CASSSRDYEQYF
>TRBV20-1|NA|TRBJ1-2|once
TGCAGTGCTAGTCTCGGACAGATCTATGGCTACACCTTC
CSASLGQIYGYTF
>TRBV27|NA|TRBJ2-7|NA
TGTGCCAGCGGATCACCAGGGGAAGGCTACGAGCAGTACTTC
CASGSPGEGYEQYF
>TRBV5-1|NA|TRBJ2-1|NA
TGCGCCAGCAGCTTGTTGGTCGGGAACAATGAGCAGTTCTTC
CASSLLVGNNEQFF
>TRBV5-6|NA|TRBJ2-7|NA
TGTGCCAGCAGCCCTCAGGGGCGGTCCTACGAGCAGTACTTC
CASSPQGRSYEQYF
>TRBV5-1|TRBD2|TRBJ2-2|NA
TGCGCCAGCAGCTCCTTAGCGGGAGCTGACACCGGGGAGCTGTTTTTT
CASSSLAGADTGELFF
>TRBV5-4|TRBD2|TRBJ2-3|NA
TGTGCCAGCAACCGAGCGGGGAGAGGCACAGATACGCAGTATTTT
CASNRAGRGTDTQYF
>TRBV28|NA|TRBJ1-4|NA
TGTGCCAGCAGTTTCGTCGCCCCGTGGGGTTTTCAGGGAACAAGCGGGGCAACTAATGAAAAACTGTTTTTT
CASSFVAPWGFQGTSGATNEKLFF
>TRBV7-2|NA|TRBJ2-3|NA
TGTGCCAGCAGCCCCTGGCTAGCGCCAGAGGCAGATACGCAGTATTTT
CASSPWLAPEADTQYF
>TRBV28|TRBD2|TRBJ2-5|NA
TGTGCCAGCAGTTCGGTACCAGCGGGACGAGAGACCCAGTACTTC
CASSSVPAGRETQYF
>TRBV28|TRBD2|TRBJ2-5|NA
TGTGCCAGCAGTTTAAGCAAGGGACTAGCGGGGCGGGAGACCCAGTACTTC
CASSLSKGLAGRETQYF
>TRBV3-1/TRBV3-2|TRBD1|TRBJ2-7|NA
TGTGCCAGCAGCCAAGGGACAGGGTCTCGGGAGCAGTACTTC
CASSQGTGSREQYF
>TRBV19|TRBD1|TRBJ2-7|once
TGTGCCAGTAGTACCCGGACAGGGGAGGAGAAAGCCTACGAGCAGTACTTC
CASSTRTGEEKAYEQYF